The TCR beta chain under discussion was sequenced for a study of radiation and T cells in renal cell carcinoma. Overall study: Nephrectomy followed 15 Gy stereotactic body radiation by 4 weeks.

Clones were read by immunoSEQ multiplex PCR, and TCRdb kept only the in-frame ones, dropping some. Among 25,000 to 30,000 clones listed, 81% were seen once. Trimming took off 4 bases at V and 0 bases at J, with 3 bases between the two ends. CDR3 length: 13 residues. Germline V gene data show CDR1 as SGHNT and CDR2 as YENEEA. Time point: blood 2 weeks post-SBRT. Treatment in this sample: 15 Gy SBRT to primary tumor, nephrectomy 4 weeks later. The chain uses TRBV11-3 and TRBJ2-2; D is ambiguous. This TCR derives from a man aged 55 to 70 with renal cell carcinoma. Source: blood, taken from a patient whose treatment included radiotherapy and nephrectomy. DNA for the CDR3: TGTGCCAGCAGCTCGTCGAACACCGGGGAGCTGTTTTTT. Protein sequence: CASSSSNTGELFF.